Listed below are T cell receptor beta chains from one sample, sequenced in a study of cytomegalovirus exposure and HLA in healthy donors. Assay used: immunoSEQ multiplex PCR; TCRdb lists only in-frame clones, some missing. The table records 120,000 to 150,000 clones, 55% to 70% of them present only once. The sample taken for sequencing was PBMCs. Receptors originate from a woman in her 30s in good health and CMV-seropositive. CDR3s include the opening cysteine and the closing phenylalanine or tryptophan. The order of the fields is J gene, D gene, V gene, CDR3 protein. D genes are given only for firm matches.

j_gene: TRBJ1-1
d_gene: TRBD1
v_gene: TRBV28
CDR3aa: CASSTPPGGTEAFF

j_gene: TRBJ1-2
d_gene: -
v_gene: TRBV7-6
CDR3aa: CATAPLRGAGKKAYGYTF

j_gene: TRBJ2-5
d_gene: TRBD2
v_gene: TRBV7-3
CDR3aa: CASSLGGGRRQETQYF

j_gene: TRBJ2-1
d_gene: -
v_gene: TRBV5-1
CDR3aa: CASSFSSSYNEQFF

j_gene: TRBJ1-5
d_gene: TRBD1
v_gene: TRBV19
CDR3aa: CASKTGAGNQPQHF

j_gene: TRBJ1-2
d_gene: -
v_gene: TRBV28
CDR3aa: CASSLRGDGYTF

j_gene: TRBJ1-2
d_gene: TRBD1
v_gene: TRBV7-2
CDR3aa: CASSEQGGRDGYTF

j_gene: TRBJ2-3
d_gene: -
v_gene: TRBV7-8
CDR3aa: CASSPGHLRTDTQYF

j_gene: TRBJ2-7
d_gene: -
v_gene: TRBV4-1
CDR3aa: CASSQARSYEQYF

j_gene: TRBJ2-5
d_gene: -
v_gene: TRBV10-3
CDR3aa: CAIRSFGQETQYF

j_gene: TRBJ2-1
d_gene: TRBD2
v_gene: TRBV9
CDR3aa: CASSATSGGYNEQFF

j_gene: TRBJ2-3
d_gene: -
v_gene: TRBV4-1
CDR3aa: CASSQPVGHTSTDTQYF

j_gene: TRBJ2-2
d_gene: -
v_gene: TRBV5-4
CDR3aa: CASSLDGRNTGELFF

j_gene: -
d_gene: -
v_gene: TRBV25-1
CDR3aa: CASSDPATVRYEQYF

j_gene: TRBJ1-6
d_gene: -
v_gene: TRBV7-9
CDR3aa: CATGQGIGNSPLHF

j_gene: TRBJ2-3
d_gene: TRBD1
v_gene: TRBV15
CDR3aa: CATSRGDSATDTQYF

j_gene: TRBJ1-1
d_gene: -
v_gene: TRBV5-4
CDR3aa: CASSFNVVTEAFF

j_gene: TRBJ1-2
d_gene: -
v_gene: TRBV27
CDR3aa: CASSLSGKTNYGYTF

j_gene: TRBJ2-5
d_gene: -
v_gene: TRBV5-8
CDR3aa: CASSLVGGGAKVTQYF

j_gene: TRBJ1-1
d_gene: -
v_gene: TRBV11-2
CDR3aa: CASSWPGRNTEAFF

j_gene: TRBJ2-7
d_gene: TRBD2
v_gene: TRBV7-2
CDR3aa: CASSYRPRLATIPGEQYF

j_gene: TRBJ1-1
d_gene: -
v_gene: TRBV27
CDR3aa: CASSLIYNTEAFF

j_gene: TRBJ2-5
d_gene: TRBD2
v_gene: TRBV5-4
CDR3aa: CASSLGPGTSGSGETQYF

j_gene: TRBJ1-2
d_gene: TRBD1
v_gene: TRBV9
CDR3aa: CASSPRGQVDGYTF

j_gene: TRBJ1-2
d_gene: -
v_gene: TRBV7-9
CDR3aa: CASTQDYGYTF

j_gene: TRBJ1-2
d_gene: -
v_gene: TRBV19
CDR3aa: CASSYVPGQTYGYTF

j_gene: TRBJ2-7
d_gene: -
v_gene: TRBV6-1
CDR3aa: CASSERDYEQYF

j_gene: TRBJ2-1
d_gene: -
v_gene: TRBV7-8
CDR3aa: CASSVRLVDEQFF

j_gene: TRBJ1-2
d_gene: TRBD1
v_gene: TRBV5-1
CDR3aa: CASSLDRVGGYTF

j_gene: TRBJ2-1
d_gene: TRBD1
v_gene: TRBV6-4
CDR3aa: CASSAGTGSYNEQFF

j_gene: TRBJ1-2
d_gene: -
v_gene: TRBV2
CDR3aa: CASSEKGPLYGYTF

j_gene: TRBJ2-3
d_gene: TRBD2
v_gene: TRBV9
CDR3aa: CASSQSAGGDTDTQYF

j_gene: TRBJ1-6
d_gene: -
v_gene: TRBV27
CDR3aa: CASSLGGRSPLHF

j_gene: TRBJ2-2
d_gene: TRBD2
v_gene: TRBV4-1
CDR3aa: CASSQDLFGLANTGELFF

j_gene: TRBJ2-1
d_gene: TRBD2
v_gene: TRBV29-1
CDR3aa: CSVRGGLAESSYNEQFF

j_gene: TRBJ2-5
d_gene: -
v_gene: TRBV27
CDR3aa: CASSLSKGEGEETQYF

j_gene: TRBJ1-1
d_gene: TRBD1
v_gene: TRBV19
CDR3aa: CASSIGGGGTEAFF

j_gene: TRBJ2-5
d_gene: -
v_gene: TRBV5-6
CDR3aa: CASSFLGTKETQYF

j_gene: TRBJ2-7
d_gene: -
v_gene: TRBV10-1
CDR3aa: CASSESGYEQYF

j_gene: TRBJ2-2
d_gene: TRBD2
v_gene: TRBV7-2
CDR3aa: CASSPSGITGELFF

j_gene: TRBJ1-1
d_gene: -
v_gene: TRBV7-2
CDR3aa: CASSLLMNTEAFF

j_gene: TRBJ1-1
d_gene: -
v_gene: TRBV19
CDR3aa: CASSIIPGANTEAFF

j_gene: TRBJ2-7
d_gene: -
v_gene: TRBV20-1
CDR3aa: CSALLPNEQYF

j_gene: TRBJ2-5
d_gene: -
v_gene: TRBV29-1
CDR3aa: CSVEYPGETQYF

j_gene: TRBJ1-1
d_gene: -
v_gene: TRBV10-2
CDR3aa: CASSGAGRAEAFF

j_gene: TRBJ1-2
d_gene: TRBD1
v_gene: TRBV4-2
CDR3aa: CASSQERGSGQDYGYTF

j_gene: TRBJ2-7
d_gene: TRBD1
v_gene: TRBV5-1
CDR3aa: CASSSRDRGPYEQYF

j_gene: TRBJ2-3
d_gene: TRBD2
v_gene: TRBV5-6
CDR3aa: CASSLPSGRADTQYF

j_gene: TRBJ2-1
d_gene: -
v_gene: TRBV25-1
CDR3aa: CASSEQGFNEQFF

j_gene: TRBJ1-2
d_gene: -
v_gene: TRBV9
CDR3aa: CASRGRTKNYGYTF

j_gene: TRBJ1-1
d_gene: -
v_gene: TRBV5-4
CDR3aa: CASSFSGFGRDTEAFF

j_gene: TRBJ1-1
d_gene: TRBD1
v_gene: TRBV7-9
CDR3aa: CASSSPGQKMNTEAFF

j_gene: TRBJ1-2
d_gene: TRBD1
v_gene: TRBV7-8
CDR3aa: CASSGRGTARGYGYTF

j_gene: TRBJ1-2
d_gene: -
v_gene: TRBV9
CDR3aa: CATRSNIGDGYTF

j_gene: TRBJ2-6
d_gene: -
v_gene: TRBV7-6
CDR3aa: CASSLGPRAGANVLTF

j_gene: TRBJ2-3
d_gene: -
v_gene: TRBV5-4
CDR3aa: CASSSYYLTDTQYF

j_gene: TRBJ1-5
d_gene: TRBD1
v_gene: TRBV2
CDR3aa: CASSETGRGKQPQHF

j_gene: TRBJ1-1
d_gene: TRBD1
v_gene: TRBV7-6
CDR3aa: CASSCSPADRGSVNTEAFF